The 21 T cell receptor beta chains reported below all come from one sample, sequenced in a study of vaccination effects on CD4 cells after COVID-19. No cognate antigen is known for these TCRs. TCRdb's table, derived via immunoSEQ multiplex PCR, lists solely in-frame clones and lacks some. The data contain under 80,000 clones, about three quarters of them singletons. Using viral peptide pools, the ViraFEST assay grew out antigen-specific CD4+ T cells prior to sequencing. Subsequent to approximately 11 days of culture, CD4+ T cells were isolated. Vaccination of participants consisted of two doses of either the BNT162b2 or mRNA-1273 vaccine. The sequencing here drew on CD4+ T cells from PBMCs cultured with HCoV-229E spike peptides, taken after COVID-19 vaccination. The receptors come from a human donor who received a COVID-19 vaccine.

In DNA, the CDR3 is TGTGCCAGCAGTGAAGCCCAGGGCTCAGGAAACACCATATATTTT. The encoded protein is CASSEAQGSGNTIYF. The chain recombines TRBV6-1 with TRBJ1-3; D may be TRBD1 (5 bases). The CDR3 has 15 amino acids. Per the germline V gene, CDR1 is MNHNS and CDR2 is SASEGT. Trimming removed 0 bases at V and 4 bases at J, with 10 bases between.

This sequence joins TRBV5-1 and TRBJ2-3, with a possible D match to TRBD1 (6 bases). The CDR3 loop spans 15 amino acids. Trimming removed 4 bases at V and 0 bases at J, with 12 bases between. Germline CDR1 is SGHRS and CDR2 is YFSETQ. The CDR3 DNA is TGCGCCAGCAGCAAGGACAGCCCTAGCACAGATACGCAGTATTTT. Amino acids: CASSKDSPSTDTQYF.

This rearrangement joins TRBV4-1 to TRBJ1-3, with unresolved D. Germline lookup yields CDR1 MGHRA and CDR2 YSYEKL. The length of the CDR3 is 13 residues. V was cut by 0 bases and J by 4 bases, with 4 bases left in between. The CDR3, as DNA: TGCGCCAGCAGCCAAGATCTAGGAAACACCATATATTTT. Encoded protein: CASSQDLGNTIYF.

The chain employs TRBV10-2 and TRBJ1-1; D not resolved. This CDR3 contains 13 residues. Germline-derived CDR1 and CDR2 are WSHSY and SAAADI. V lost 6 bases to trimming and J lost 4 bases, with 12 bases between them. The CDR3 DNA reads TGCGCCAGCAGGGAGACGTCACCCACTGAAGCTTTCTTT. Its protein product is CASRETSPTEAFF.

CDR3 in amino acids: CASSISGGNTEAFF. In DNA, the CDR3 is TGTGCCAGTAGTATAAGTGGAGGGAACACTGAAGCTTTCTTT. The chain carries TRBV19 and TRBJ1-1; D unresolved. Germline CDR1 reads LNHDA; CDR2 reads SQIVND (reference sequence). The CDR3 runs to 14 residues. Trimming shortened V by 2 bases and J by 1 base, and 8 bases separated the two germline ends.

The rearrangement uses TRBV5-1 and TRBJ1-5; 10 positions match TRBD1. V dropped 4 bases and J dropped 3; count of bases not matched to a gene: 4. The germline CDR1 and CDR2 sequences are SGHRS and YFSETQ. This CDR3 is 15 amino acids long. The chain's CDR3 is CASSAGTGVNQPQHF. For the CDR3, the DNA is TGCGCCAGCAGCGCCGGGACAGGGGTCAATCAGCCCCAGCATTTT.

The V call is TRBV4-3, the J call TRBJ1-2; 10 bases align to TRBD1. CDR1 LGHNA and CDR2 YSLEER come from the germline V gene. V trimming: 0 bases; J trimming: 1 base; junction bases outside the gene matches: 2. The length of the CDR3 is 16 residues. As DNA, the CDR3 is TGCGCCAGCAGCCAAGAGGGGGACAGGGGTAACTATGGCTACACCTTC. Its protein is CASSQEGDRGNYGYTF.

The sample holds a few counts of this clone. The chain uses TRBV6-6 and TRBJ1-5; 7 bases are a match to TRBD1. J gave up 3 bases and V 7 bases, and 6 bases lay outside the gene matches. Germline V gives CDR1 MNHNY, CDR2 SVGAGI (reference sequence). The CDR3 has 14 amino acids. The CDR3 region has the DNA TGTGCCAGCACTCGACAGGGCCCCAATCAGCCCCAGCATTTT. Translation gives CASTRQGPNQPQHF.

The rearrangement uses TRBV30 and TRBJ1-1; D is uncertain. Per germline, CDR1 GTSNPN and CDR2 SVGIG (reference sequence). The CDR3 has 12 amino acids. Trimming pared 4 bases from V and 4 bases from J, leaving 10 bases between. CDR3 sequence reads: CAWNQEITEAFF. CDR3 DNA: TGTGCCTGGAATCAGGAGATCACTGAAGCTTTCTTT.

This chain uses TRBV19 with TRBJ2-7; D is undetermined. The length of the CDR3 is 11 residues. Germline CDR1 LNHDA, CDR2 SQIVND (reference sequence). The CDR3 is CASDTEAGSGV. The CDR3 bases are TGTGCCAGTGATACCGAAGCAGGTTCGGGTGTC.

The chain employs TRBV5-5 and TRBJ2-7; a weak D match, TRBD2 (6 bases). This CDR3 contains 16 residues. Per the germline V gene, CDR1 is SGHKS and CDR2 is YYEKEE (reference sequence). Here the CDR3 DNA reads TGTGCCAGCAGCTCGCAAACCGACGGGGGACCCTTGAGAAGGGACGTC. Its translation is CASSSQTDGGPLRRDV.

This clone showed up just a few times. The chain recombines TRBV20-1 with TRBJ2-2; 11 bases align to TRBD2. Germline loops: CDR1 DFQATT, CDR2 SNEGSKA (reference sequence). The CDR3 consists of 15 residues. The trim removed 6 bases at V and 7 bases at J, leaving 10 bases unmatched. The CDR3 is CSASFSGGAGGELFF. CDR3 nucleotides: TGCAGTGCCAGTTTTAGCGGGGGGGCCGGCGGGGAGCTGTTTTTT.

This clone has a single count. The chain carries TRBV28 and TRBJ1-1; maybe TRBD1 (6 bases). V shed 7 bases and J shed 4 bases, with 16 bases lying between them. Germline V CDR1 and CDR2: MDHEN, SYDVKM. The CDR3 is 14 amino acids. The CDR3 nucleotides read TGTGCCAGCAATAACAAAGGGGGGGTCACTGAAGCTTTCTTT. Protein product: CASNNKGGVTEAFF.

This chain links TRBV24-1 with TRBJ1-5, with unresolved D. The CDR3 contains 13 residues. V was shortened by 3 bases and J by 7 bases, with 9 bases between the two germline ends. The germline gives CDR1 KGHDR, CDR2 SFDVKD. CDR3 sequence (DNA): TGTGCCACCAGTGATAGGGTGTTACAGCCCCAGCATTTT. It translates to CATSDRVLQPQHF.

The V and J genes are TRBV6-5 and TRBJ1-2; no reliable D call. The V gene lost 6 bases and the J gene lost 8 bases, with 16 bases spanning the gap. Germline values: CDR1 MNHEY, CDR2 SVGAGI. CDR3 length: 13 residues. CDR3 region: CASRLGKYGGYTF. The CDR3 DNA sequence: TGTGCCAGCAGGTTAGGAAAGTACGGAGGCTACACCTTC.

This clone was detected only a few times. V gene TRBV18 combines with J gene TRBJ1-2; a weak D match, TRBD1 (5 bases). The germline CDR1 and CDR2 sequences are KGHSH and LQKENI. The CDR3 extends over 14 amino acids. Trimming pared 3 bases from V and 7 bases from J, leaving 15 bases between. The CDR3 sequence is CASSPDTVSTGYTF. DNA for the CDR3: TGTGCCAGCTCACCGGACACCGTATCTACTGGCTACACCTTC. Complete variable domain (other parts from reference TRBV18 and TRBJ1-2): NAGVMQNPRHLVRRRGQEARLRCSPMKGHSHVYWYRQLPEEGLKFMVYLQKENIIDESGMPKERFSAEFPKEGPSILRIQQVVRGDSAAYFCASSPDTVSTGYTFGSGTRLTVV.

The chain combines TRBV24-1 with TRBJ2-1; 10 positions match TRBD1. CDR1 is KGHDR, CDR2 SFDVKD, per germline. The CDR3 loop spans 18 amino acids. J lost 4 bases, V lost 2 bases, and 10 bases had no gene match. The CDR3 sequence: CATSDSSYGTGEYNEQFF. The CDR3 DNA is TGTGCCACCAGTGATTCATCCTACGGGACAGGGGAGTACAATGAGCAGTTCTTC.

The chain combines TRBV7-3 with TRBJ2-2; D not resolved. Germline lookup yields CDR1 SGHTA and CDR2 FQGTGA. Trimming cost V 0 bases and J 7 bases, with 6 bases left between them. The CDR3 covers 13 residues. The CDR3 nucleotides read TGTGCCAGCAGCTTAACAGGGATCGGGGAGCTGTTTTTT. Encoded protein: CASSLTGIGELFF.

The chain has TRBV2 and TRBJ1-3; D possibly corresponds to TRBD1 (6 bases). The CDR3 consists of 17 residues. V dropped 0 bases and J dropped 3 bases, with 15 bases sitting between them. Germline CDR1 SNHLY, CDR2 FYNNEI. The CDR3 sequence is CASSEAGTGADGNTIYF. The CDR3 bases are TGTGCCAGCAGTGAAGCAGGGACGGGGGCAGATGGAAACACCATATATTTT.

J is TRBJ2-3 and V is TRBV19; TRBD2 matches at 9 bases. The ends lost 3 bases at V and 4 bases at J; junction bases unmatched: 5. CDR1 and CDR2 from the germline V gene are LNHDA and SQIVND (reference sequence). The CDR3 totals 15 residues. The CDR3 region has the DNA TGTGCCAGTAGTATTGGTGGCGGGGGGGCAGATACGCAGTATTTT. Amino acid sequence: CASSIGGGGADTQYF.

V is TRBV5-5 and J is TRBJ1-3; D is uncertain. The CDR3 sequence is 16 residues long. Trimming cost V 2 bases and J 0 bases, with 12 bases left between them. CDR1 SGHKS and CDR2 YYEKEE come from the germline V gene (reference sequence). The CDR3 loop is CASSFPDRRSGNTIYF. The CDR3 DNA sequence: TGTGCCAGCAGCTTCCCGGACCGGCGCTCTGGAAACACCATATATTTT.